This T cell receptor (beta chain) was sequenced during a study of shared T cell receptors in the human thymus. Clones were sequenced by immunoSEQ multiplex PCR, and TCRdb holds only the in-frame ones, with some missing. The sample holds 650,000 to 950,000 clones, approximately 85% seen once. Germline CDR1 reads SQVTM; CDR2 reads ANQGSEA. The CDR3 extends over 15 amino acids. V was shortened by 4 bases and J by 0 bases, with 13 bases between the two germline ends. In addition, the sample was reused for a study of human thymus T cells. As reported in that work: In corrective heart surgery, resections were taken, and these provided the thymus tissue.

This TCR was recovered from a girl under three years old with a congenital heart defect. J is TRBJ2-4 and V is TRBV29-1; D gene uncertain. Sequenced: thymocytes. The CDR3 DNA reads as TGCAGCGTTGCGGTTTTACCGCTAGCCAAAAACATTCAGTACTTC. Translation: CSVAVLPLAKNIQYF.